Listed below are T cell receptor beta chains from one sample, sequenced in a study of monozygotic twins with inflammatory bowel disease. Using the 5' RACE reads, TCRdb records one entry per CDR3 protein without DNA. In total, the table holds 440,000 or so distinct CDR3 sequences. Sample: blood. The receptors shown here come from a human donor with ulcerative colitis or Crohn's disease, or a healthy co-twin of an affected twin (not recorded which). The CDR3 runs from the conserved cysteine through the conserved F or W.

TRBV7-9	TRBJ2-3	CASRKGLADTDTQYF
TRBV29-1	TRBJ1-1	CSVCYRDDTEAFF
TRBV7-9	TRBJ1-1	CASSLDRVRGTEAFF
TRBV10-2	TRBJ2-1	CASSESPGAYNEQFF
TRBV11-3	TRBJ2-1	CASSLELTGGSYNEQFF
TRBV6-1	TRBJ2-7	CASSEKWGTGGYEQYF
TRBV4-3	TRBJ2-1	CASSPYSPSGGEQFF
TRBV30	TRBJ2-2	CAWEIGNTGELFF
TRBV7-2	TRBJ2-4	CASSLWVGGQNIQYF
TRBV7-2	TRBJ2-1	CASSPEVRLNEQFF
TRBV30	TRBJ2-6	CAWSAGANVLTF
TRBV20-1	TRBJ1-5	CSAIGDSNQPQHF
TRBV7-9	TRBJ2-5	CASSWAPGQGLQETQYF
TRBV5-5	TRBJ2-1	CASSLYRARIDNEQFF
TRBV13	TRBJ2-7	CASSLDRAGGQYF
TRBV25-1	TRBJ2-7	CASGDSFFAEQYF
TRBV5-4	TRBJ1-4	CASSFAPGNEKLFF
TRBV7-2	TRBJ1-5	CASSPSSHQPQHF
TRBV28	TRBJ2-7	CASSNPGQGSYEQYF
TRBV12-3/TRBV12-4	TRBJ2-7	CASSWGQGASYEQYF
TRBV28	TRBJ1-1	CASSLSGGAGEAFF
TRBV5-1	TRBJ1-4	CASSLETGVEKLFF
TRBV28	TRBJ2-7	CASSLSGTGQHEQYF
TRBV15	TRBJ1-5	CATQDGPGFNQPQHF
TRBV12-3/TRBV12-4	TRBJ2-3	CASRYSGGETDTQYF
TRBV12-3/TRBV12-4	TRBJ1-4	CASRRTGRVSTNEKLFF
TRBV6-2/TRBV6-3	TRBJ1-1	CASSPQGASMNTEAFF
TRBV15	TRBJ1-1	CATSRAGPGTEAFF
TRBV4-2	TRBJ2-1	CASRSGGVSSYNEQFF
TRBV28	TRBJ2-7	CAIAGGGQGAHEQYF
TRBV10-3	TRBJ2-5	CAISEQDRGETQYF
TRBV20-1	TRBJ2-2	CSAFLAAGELFF
TRBV16	TRBJ1-5	CASSQSKGQGAYSNQPQHF
TRBV5-5	TRBJ2-7	CASSPIGVGDQYF
TRBV5-4	TRBJ1-3	CARMGVGAGNTIYF
TRBV11-2	TRBJ1-1	CASSAMGGGGHDEAFF
TRBV5-4	TRBJ1-1	CASSSSNVVTEAFF
TRBV5-1	TRBJ2-5	CASSQDRDLAKETQYF
TRBV11-3	TRBJ2-2	CASSLGEESPNTGELFF
TRBV28	TRBJ2-7	CASKDGGISYEQYF
TRBV7-9	TRBJ2-2	CASLRGTNTGELFF